A selection of T cell receptor beta chains follows, all from one sample in a study of blood T cell repertoires in COVID-19. The repertoire was sequenced with immunoSEQ multiplex PCR; TCRdb's copy has only in-frame clones and lacks some. The repertoire holds more than 150,000 clones, more than 80% seen once, with approximately 7.1% in the top ten. The source material was peripheral blood. These TCRs come from a human donor in a cohort sampled during active COVID-19. Both conserved end residues are part of each CDR3. The D gene is left open where the match is weak. Not every row has a clone size; where given, it reads once, few, many or a size class.

abundance	v_gene	j_gene	d_gene	CDR3aa	CDR3nt
-	TRBV9	TRBJ1-2	TRBD1	CASTLLTDRAHGYTF	TGTGCCAGCACCCTACTCACCGACAGGGCCCATGGCTACACCTTC
-	TRBV19	TRBJ1-5	-	CAAGGGRIDQPQHF	TGTGCCGCAGGCGGGGGGCGTATAGATCAGCCCCAGCATTTT
once	TRBV2	TRBJ1-5	-	CASSEGQMDQPQHF	TGTGCCAGCAGTGAAGGACAGATGGATCAGCCCCAGCATTTT
-	TRBV10-3	TRBJ1-1	TRBD1	CAIRTGGSAEAFF	TGTGCCATCAGGACAGGGGGCAGTGCTGAAGCTTTCTTT
few	TRBV21-1	TRBJ1-5	-	CASSRRGCRPQHF	TGTGCCAGCAGCCGCAGGGGTTGTAGGCCCCAGCATTTT
-	TRBV3-1/TRBV3-2	TRBJ2-7	TRBD2	CASRASGGAYEQYF	TGTGCCAGCAGGGCGAGCGGGGGGGCCTACGAGCAGTACTTC
-	TRBV12-3/TRBV12-4	TRBJ2-3	-	CASSKTEYTQYF	TGTGCCAGCAGTAAGACAGAGTATACGCAGTATTTT
-	TRBV6-6	TRBJ1-2	TRBD1	CASSGQANYGYTF	TGTGCCAGCAGTGGACAGGCCAACTATGGCTACACCTTC
-	TRBV6-5	TRBJ1-2	-	CASRTGTFYGYTF	TGTGCCAGCAGGACCGGGACATTCTATGGCTACACCTTC
-	TRBV27	TRBJ1-5	TRBD1	CARRRGGRLSNQPQHF	TGTGCCAGGCGCAGAGGGGGCCGGTTGAGCAATCAGCCCCAGCATTTT
-	TRBV5-1	TRBJ2-3	TRBD2	CASSLAVAGAGDTQYF	TGCGCCAGCAGCTTGGCAGTAGCGGGGGCGGGAGATACGCAGTATTTT
-	TRBV27	TRBJ2-7	-	CASSLQGGVLEQYF	TGTGCCAGCAGTTTACAGGGGGGAGTCCTGGAGCAGTACTTC
-	TRBV2	TRBJ2-7	-	CASSQGHLSYEQYF	TGTGCCAGCAGCCAAGGACACCTTTCCTACGAGCAGTACTTC
-	TRBV19	TRBJ2-1	TRBD1	CASSMPGTGNNEQFF	TGTGCCAGTAGTATGCCCGGGACAGGGAATAATGAGCAGTTCTTC
-	TRBV6-5	TRBJ2-2	-	CASSRGTGELFF	TGTGCCAGCAGCCGGGGTACCGGGGAGCTGTTTTTT
-	TRBV5-1	TRBJ2-7	TRBD1	CASSLAGTGGYEQYF	TGCGCCAGCAGCTTGGCCGGCACAGGGGGCTACGAGCAGTACTTC
-	TRBV5-1	TRBJ2-3	TRBD2	CASSLNGGALADTQYF	TGCGCCAGCAGCTTGAACGGGGGGGCTCTCGCAGATACGCAGTATTTT
-	TRBV7-8	TRBJ2-1	TRBD2	CASTEESGLAGDNEQFF	TGTGCCAGCACGGAGGAATCGGGACTAGCGGGGGACAATGAGCAGTTCTTC
-	TRBV11-3	TRBJ2-3	TRBD2	CASSSGTSGGADTQYF	TGTGCCAGCAGCTCTGGGACTAGCGGGGGGGCAGATACGCAGTATTTT
-	TRBV2	TRBJ2-7	TRBD1	CASRRIPGQGAREQYF	TGTGCCAGCAGACGAATTCCGGGACAGGGGGCAAGGGAGCAGTACTTC
-	TRBV6-2/TRBV6-3	TRBJ1-5	-	CASSDPGFVDNQPQHF	TGTGCCAGCAGTGACCCCGGGTTTGTTGACAATCAGCCCCAGCATTTT
-	TRBV5-6	TRBJ1-1	TRBD1	CASSSPRQGALNTEAFF	TGTGCCAGCAGCTCGCCAAGACAGGGAGCCCTGAACACTGAAGCTTTCTTT
-	TRBV13	TRBJ2-7	-	CASSQRGEQYF	TGTGCCAGCAGCCAAAGAGGCGAGCAGTACTTC
-	TRBV5-1	TRBJ2-7	TRBD1	CASSLFRGNSEQYF	TGCGCCAGCAGCTTGTTCAGGGGGAACAGCGAGCAGTACTTC
-	TRBV7-9	TRBJ1-4	TRBD1	CASSFGDRGGEKLFF	TGTGCCAGCAGCTTCGGGGACAGGGGTGGGGAAAAACTGTTTTTT
-	TRBV20-1	TRBJ1-2	-	CSASWLRDTQPQGYTF	TGCAGTGCTAGTTGGCTAAGGGACACACAACCCCAGGGCTACACCTTC
-	TRBV20-1	TRBJ2-1	-	CSASGTSGSNEQFF	TGCAGTGCTAGTGGGACCAGCGGGTCCAATGAGCAGTTCTTC
-	TRBV27	TRBJ1-4	-	CASSLNQGREKLFF	TGTGCCAGCAGTTTGAACCAGGGGCGGGAAAAACTGTTTTTT
-	TRBV2	TRBJ2-7	-	CASSDEGYEQYF	TGTGCCAGCAGTGACGAGGGCTACGAGCAGTACTTC
-	TRBV3-1/TRBV3-2	TRBJ2-7	TRBD2	CASSQRGAPSGGPRSEQYF	TGTGCCAGCAGCCAAAGGGGCGCCCCTAGCGGGGGGCCCAGGAGCGAGCAGTACTTC
-	TRBV6-6	TRBJ2-2	-	CASRQSTGELFF	TGTGCCAGCAGACAGAGCACCGGGGAGCTGTTTTTT
-	TRBV14	TRBJ1-1	-	CASSQAWRAPNTEAFF	TGTGCCAGCAGCCAAGCCTGGCGGGCCCCGAACACTGAAGCTTTCTTT
-	TRBV19	TRBJ1-6	TRBD1	CATSGTGLNSPLHF	TGTGCCACATCCGGGACAGGGCTTAATTCACCCCTCCACTTT
-	TRBV6-5	TRBJ1-2	TRBD1	CASSRQGNYGYTF	TGTGCCAGCAGTCGACAGGGAAACTATGGCTACACCTTC
-	TRBV9	TRBJ2-3	-	CASSPRQDSGTDTQYF	TGTGCCAGCAGCCCCCGACAGGATAGCGGCACAGATACGCAGTATTTT
-	TRBV27	TRBJ2-7	-	CASSFGGREQYF	TGTGCCAGCAGTTTCGGAGGGCGCGAGCAGTACTTC
-	TRBV9	TRBJ2-7	-	CASSAGLTVYEQYF	TGTGCCAGCAGCGCCGGACTGACGGTTTACGAGCAGTACTTC
-	TRBV19	TRBJ2-3	-	CASSNAGRTDTQYF	TGTGCCAGTAGTAACGCGGGGCGCACAGATACGCAGTATTTT
-	TRBV20-1	TRBJ1-2	-	CSASRDNYGYTF	TGCAGTGCTAGTCGGGATAACTATGGCTACACCTTC
-	TRBV7-9	TRBJ2-1	-	CASSSPYRYNEQFF	TGTGCCAGCAGTTCCCCATACAGGTACAATGAGCAGTTCTTC
-	TRBV2	TRBJ2-7	TRBD1	CASSSSGTATYEQYF	TGTGCCAGCAGCTCCTCCGGGACAGCGACCTACGAGCAGTACTTC
-	TRBV4-2	TRBJ1-2	-	CASSQDGGIDGYTF	TGTGCCAGCAGCCAAGATGGGGGCATCGATGGCTACACCTTC
-	TRBV18	TRBJ1-1	TRBD1	CASSPVGQANTEAFF	TGTGCCAGCTCACCAGTGGGACAGGCTAACACTGAAGCTTTCTTT
-	TRBV24-1	TRBJ1-4	-	CATSDVGAGSIF	-
-	TRBV7-9	TRBJ1-6	-	CASSLRGAKAGDSPLHF	TGTGCCAGCAGCTTACGGGGGGCTAAAGCCGGGGATTCACCCCTCCACTTT
-	TRBV10-3	TRBJ2-6	-	CAITAGTRVSGANVLTF	TGTGCCATCACGGCAGGGACAAGGGTTTCTGGGGCCAACGTCCTGACTTTC
few	TRBV7-9	TRBJ1-6	-	CASSLVGGGGTKNSPLHF	TGTGCCAGCAGCTTAGTAGGAGGGGGAGGGACAAAGAATTCACCCCTCCACTTT
-	TRBV18	TRBJ2-6	-	CASSPQGAGANVLTF	TGTGCCAGCTCACCACAAGGGGCTGGGGCCAACGTCCTGACTTTC